The clone carrying this T cell receptor (beta chain) occurred a few times. In the study's own analysis: How many nucleated cells were present was estimated from reference gene primer amplification. Sequencing used immunoSEQ multiplex PCR; TCRdb keeps in-frame clones, though not all of them. That table gives V, J and clone size, and the DNA gave D and trimming. The repertoire includes approximately 260,000 clones, 89% of them detected once, and approximately 4.6% sits in the top ten. Germline CDR1 and CDR2: ENHRY and SYGVKD. V was clipped by 8 bases and J by 5 bases; unmatched bases: 8. The CDR3 length is 15 residues. The sample comes from a study of blood T cell repertoires in COVID-19. Overall study: PBMCs, B-cell-depleted T cells, or T cells provided the cDNA or gDNA that made up the material.

This sequence originates from a woman in her thirties or forties who had recovered from COVID-19. This chain uses TRBV10-3 with TRBJ2-3, with TRBD2 matching 12 bases. The sequenced sample consisted of peripheral blood. This CDR3 is CAIGRLAGAKDTQYF. The DNA of the CDR3 is TGTGCCATCGGGAGACTAGCGGGAGCAAAAGATACGCAGTATTTT.